These T cell receptor beta chains were read from a single sample in a study of regulatory T cells in long-lasting Graves disease. MiXCR, run by TCRdb on the multiplex PCR reads, gives a single entry per CDR3 protein. The repertoire holds 400,000 to 500,000 distinct CDR3 sequences, with approximately 22% as singletons. This specimen was peripheral blood mononuclear cells (PBMCs), taken when the disease was refractory, from a patient treated with antithyroid drugs. All receptors derive from a female donor with Graves disease. Each CDR3 is given with its conserved first and last residue. The D gene is left open where the match is weak. A row's size may be missing; if present it is once, few, many or a size class.

>TRBV19|TRBJ2-7|TRBD1|few
TGTGCCAGTAGTATAGGATCGGGACAGTCCTACGAGCAGTACTTC
CASSIGSGQSYEQYF
>TRBV12-3/TRBV12-4|TRBJ1-5|-|-
TGTGCCAGCAGCCAAGGTTTGACAGCGAATCAGCCCCAGCATTTT
CASSQGLTANQPQHF
>TRBV28|TRBJ2-7|-|-
TGTGCCAGCTCACCTGAGCCCAGGATCTCCTACGAGCAGTACTTC
CASSPEPRISYEQYF
>TRBV20-1|TRBJ2-7|TRBD1|-
TGCAGTGTCGGACAGGGAACCTACGAGCAGTACTTC
CSVGQGTYEQYF
>TRBV6-1|TRBJ2-3|-|few
TGTGCCACCTCGGAGGGAGATACGCAGTATTTT
CATSEGDTQYF
>TRBV7-2|TRBJ2-7|-|many
TGTGCCAGCAGCCAAAACGACGGCGAGCAGTACTTC
CASSQNDGEQYF
>TRBV18|TRBJ2-4|-|few
TGTGCCAGCTCACCATCGGGACGGAATTACCTCCCCGAAAACATTCAGTACTTC
CASSPSGRNYLPENIQYF
>TRBV2|TRBJ1-5|-|many
TGTGCCAGCAGTGAAAATCCGGGGAGGAGCAATCAGCCCCAGCATTTT
CASSENPGRSNQPQHF
>TRBV3-1|TRBJ1-1|TRBD1|many
TGTGCCAGCAGCCAAGATCTTTACAGGGGAAACACTGAAGCTTTCTTT
CASSQDLYRGNTEAFF
>TRBV19|TRBJ2-5|-|-
TGTGCCAGTAGCCGACGACAGATCCCCCAAGAGACCCAGTACTTC
CASSRRQIPQETQYF
>TRBV5-1|TRBJ1-1|-|-
TGCGCCAGCAGCGTTATATTGAACACTGAAGCTTTCTTT
CASSVILNTEAFF
>TRBV28|TRBJ1-5|TRBD1|many
TGTGCCAGCAGTTCCCCTGGGACAGAGGTGGATCAGCCCCAGCATTTT
CASSSPGTEVDQPQHF
>TRBV28|TRBJ2-5|TRBD2|many
TGTGCCAGCAGCTTACCCTCTCGGGTAGCGGGGGGCAAGACCCAGTACTTC
CASSLPSRVAGGKTQYF
>TRBV7-9|TRBJ2-7|TRBD2|-
TGTGCCAGCAGCTTAGACCGGGAGGTACACTACGAGCAGTACTTC
CASSLDREVHYEQYF
>TRBV7-3|TRBJ2-2|TRBD1|few
TGTGCCAGCAGTTTTACCCTCCTACAGGGGACGGACGGGGAGCTGTTTTTT
CASSFTLLQGTDGELFF
>TRBV10-3|TRBJ2-1|TRBD2|few
TGTGCCACCCGGAGGGTTATAGCGGGGGGCCGCAATGAGCAGTTCTTC
CATRRVIAGGRNEQFF
>TRBV10-3|TRBJ2-3|-|-
TGTGCCATCAGTGAGTCGGGAAGGGGGGACACAGATACGCAGTATTTT
CAISESGRGDTDTQYF
>TRBV27|TRBJ1-1|-|many
TGTGCCAGCAGTCCCCCGGGGGGAGGGACTGAAGCTTTCTTT
CASSPPGGGTEAFF
>TRBV20-1|TRBJ2-7|TRBD2|many
TGCAGTGCTAGAGGCAATCCGGGACTACTTATCTACGAGCAGTACTTC
CSARGNPGLLIYEQYF
>TRBV11-2|TRBJ2-4|-|-
TGTGCCAGCAGCTTAGTATCGGGGGCAGCCAAAAACATTCAGTACTTC
CASSLVSGAAKNIQYF
>TRBV9|TRBJ1-2|-|-
TGTGCCAGCAGCGTAGGAGGGACGGACTATGGCTACACCTTC
CASSVGGTDYGYTF
>TRBV5-1|TRBJ2-6|-|-
TGCGCCAGCAGCTTGTCTAGGGGCACCGCCCTCTCTGGGGCCAACGTCCTGACTTTC
CASSLSRGTALSGANVLTF
>TRBV6-9|TRBJ1-1|-|-
TGTGCCGGCAGTTATGGAGGGGACTTGAACACTGAAGCTTTCTTT
CAGSYGGDLNTEAFF
>TRBV28|TRBJ1-5|-|many
TGTGCCAGCAGTTTGGACCGGCAGCCCCAGCATTTT
CASSLDRQPQHF
>TRBV14|TRBJ1-3|-|-
TGTGCCAGCAGCCAAGGGCTGGCGGACACCATATATTTT
CASSQGLADTIYF
>TRBV9|TRBJ1-2|TRBD1|-
TGTGCCAGCAGCGTAGCGGGACAGGGGTCAGACTATGGCTACACCTTC
CASSVAGQGSDYGYTF
>TRBV11-1|TRBJ2-5|-|many
TGTGCCAGCAGCCTAAGGACCGCCGGCTTAGAGACCCAGTACTTC
CASSLRTAGLETQYF
>TRBV6-5|TRBJ2-3|-|-
TGTGCCAGCAGTTACACCGGGGCTAGCACAGATACGCAGTATTTT
CASSYTGASTDTQYF
>TRBV28|TRBJ1-2|TRBD1|-
TGTGCCAGCAGTCCGGGACAGGGAGAGTTGGAGGGCTACACCTTC
CASSPGQGELEGYTF
>TRBV27|TRBJ2-7|TRBD2|many
TGTGCCAGCAGTTTATATGGCGGGGGAGGTTACGAGCAGTACTTC
CASSLYGGGGYEQYF
>TRBV19|TRBJ1-5|-|few
TGTGCCAGTAGTATAGGAGGATTTGAGGAGGGTCAGCCCCAGCATTTT
CASSIGGFEEGQPQHF
>TRBV7-2|TRBJ2-7|TRBD2|few
TGTGCCAGCAGCTTAGGCCCGGGGCGACTAGCGGGAGGAAGCTCCTACGAGCAGTACTTC
CASSLGPGRLAGGSSYEQYF
>TRBV3-1|TRBJ2-6|-|-
TGTGCCAGCAGCCAGATGTTTGGGGGAAACGGGGCCAACGTCCTGACTTTC
CASSQMFGGNGANVLTF
>TRBV10-3|TRBJ2-5|TRBD2|-
TGTGCCATCAGGCAGACTAGCGGTGGCGAGACCCAGTACTTC
CAIRQTSGGETQYF
>TRBV9|TRBJ1-1|-|many
TGTGCCAGCAGCGTCTCGGGGAACACTGAAGCTTTCTTT
CASSVSGNTEAFF
>TRBV15|TRBJ2-7|-|-
-
CATSTWGGDYEQYFGPGTRLNF
>TRBV25-1|TRBJ1-1|-|few
TGTGCCAGCAGTGAAGCGGGGAAGGTCACTGAAGCTTTCTTT
CASSEAGKVTEAFF
>TRBV25-1|TRBJ1-3|TRBD1|many
TGTGCCAGCAGTGCGACAGGGGGTGGAAACACCATATATTTT
CASSATGGGNTIYF
>TRBV29-1|TRBJ2-2|TRBD1|-
TGCAGCGTTGAAGAAAGGACAGGGGGGTTAACCGGGGAGCTGTTTTTT
CSVEERTGGLTGELFF
>TRBV28|TRBJ1-4|TRBD1|many
TGTGCCAGCAGTTCCGCCCTCGGGACAGGGTATGAAAAACTGTTTTTT
CASSSALGTGYEKLFF
>TRBV19|TRBJ2-7|-|few
TGTGCCAGTAGTATAACGGCCGGGACGGATTACTACTACGAGCAGTACTTC
CASSITAGTDYYYEQYF
>TRBV6-1|TRBJ2-2|-|many
TGTGCCAGCACCCGGGGGAGCGCGAACACCGGGGAGCTGTTTTTT
CASTRGSANTGELFF
>TRBV12-3/TRBV12-4|TRBJ2-2|TRBD1|-
TGTGCCAGCAGTCCCCCCCCCGGGACAGGGAACACCGGGGAGCTGTTTTTT
CASSPPPGTGNTGELFF
>TRBV7-2|TRBJ2-2|-|-
TGTGCCAGCAGCTCCAATGGGGGCCTCACCGGGGAGCTGTTTTTT
CASSSNGGLTGELFF
>TRBV3-1|TRBJ1-6|-|many
TGTGCCAGCAGCCAACAGGGATGGAATTCACCCCTCCACTTT
CASSQQGWNSPLHF
>TRBV29-1|TRBJ2-2|TRBD2|-
TGCAGCGTTTCTACTAGCGGCTCCGGGGAGCTGTTTTTT
CSVSTSGSGELFF
>TRBV5-1|TRBJ1-3|-|-
TGCGCCAGCAGCTTGGGGGGAATCTCTGGAAACACCATATATTTT
CASSLGGISGNTIYF
>TRBV5-1|TRBJ2-5|TRBD1|-
TGCGCCAGCAGCTTGGCAGGCAGGGGGTCCCAGTACTTC
CASSLAGRGSQYF
>TRBV12-3/TRBV12-4|TRBJ1-1|-|-
TGTGCCAGCAGTCTTTCCCCAGCGAACACTGAAGCTTTCTTT
CASSLSPANTEAFF
>TRBV6-5|TRBJ1-2|-|-
TGTGCCAGCAGTTACTATGTCCGCTGGGACTATGGCTACACCTTC
CASSYYVRWDYGYTF
>TRBV6-1|TRBJ1-2|-|many
TGTGCCAGCAGTCCCAGCTACGGTGCCTACTATGGCTACACCTTC
CASSPSYGAYYGYTF